The present T cell receptor (beta chain) was sequenced within a study of blood T cell repertoires in COVID-19 (dated by TCRdb to 2018 to 2020). Context from the whole study: The collaborator samples originated in the United States, Italy and Spain and spanned the acute and convalescent phases of COVID-19. Sample metadata almost always included a de-identified subject ID, COVID-19 status, age in years and sex. Samples came from the ongoing ImmuneRACE study (first 160 participants) plus 1,254 subjects from 6 global collaborators. Deeply sampled blood TCRbeta repertoires from subjects exposed to, actively infected with, or recovered from COVID-19 were included in the dataset. Where HLA class I and class II types were available, the types were taken from metadata supplied by the sample provider, not from assay-based typing. A freely available public database, intended as a resource for researchers studying the immune response to SARS-CoV-2, is where the repertoires were released. The material from the prospective study consisted of cDNA or gDNA derived from T cells, B-cell-depleted T cells, or PBMCs.

Beyond this particular receptor, the publication reports: The quantity of clinical and demographic metadata differed by source and by participant and was supplied without curation.

A word on this clone: No antigen is known for it. The record has no base qualities; no much larger clone is one base away.

The immunoSEQ Assay, a bias-controlled multiplex PCR, was used to amplify TCRbeta CDR3 regions from genomic DNA. The study's own analysis went as follows. The number of nucleated cells in each sample was estimated from the amplification of reference gene primers within the assay. Sequence reads were collapsed and filtered to measure the absolute abundance of every unique TCRbeta CDR3 rearrangement. Productive Simpson clonality was computed per sample as the square root of Simpson's diversity index over productive rearrangements. Imported from immuneACCESS, the table was reduced by TCRdb to in-frame sequences with V and J called. These copies leave out some clones; in studies compared against another copy, an unresolved V gene accounts for under half, and the cause of the remainder is not known. The V and J calls and the clone size are those of that table, but D and trimming were determined from the DNA. The sample contains fewer than 300,000 clones, approximately 83% of them found a single time. Clones ranked in the top ten supply 3.5% to 5.5% of the sample.

CDR1 and CDR2, per the germline V gene (reference sequence), are SEHNR and FQNEAQ. The CDR3 measures 13 amino acids from cysteine to phenylalanine. CDR3 DNA is the only sequence kept; it has 39 bases, read in frame from the first base. V loses 5 bases of germline sequence and J loses 5 bases, and the interval between the two ends is 12 bases. Enrolling through a virtual design, the prospective study's participants ranged in age from roughly 18 to 100 years and lived across about two dozen United States geographic areas. In the prospective study, cohorts were assigned on the basis of participant-reported clinical history obtained from a screening survey and a study questionnaire. ImmuneRACE Cohort 3 recovered participants were defined by two consecutive negative NP/OP PCR tests, healthcare professional clearance, or symptom resolution. Mobile phlebotomists in the prospective study collected whole blood, serum and a nasopharyngeal or oropharyngeal swab from every participant. Additional blood draws and questionnaires over an approximately two-month period could optionally be provided by prospective study participants. Before DNA extraction, blood samples from the prospective study were shipped at room temperature or frozen.

The sequence joins TRBV7-9 to TRBJ1-2; tentative D gene TRBD1, with 5 bases matching. The receptor's source is a woman under 40 who had recovered from COVID-19. The sequenced sample was PBMCs or T cells enriched from blood (not recorded which). The CDR3 in this case is CASSRSTVYGYTF. The DNA sequence is as follows: TGTGCCAGCAGCCGTTCGACAGTTTATGGCTACACCTTC. The variable domain in full, with residues beyond the CDR3 obtained from the reference TRBV7-9 and TRBJ1-2 genes, is DTGVSQNPRHKITKRGQNVTFRCDPISEHNRLYWYRQTLGQGPEFLTYFQNEAQLEKSRLLSDRFSAERPKGSFSTLEIQRTEQGDSAMYLCASSRSTVYGYTFGSGTRLTVV.